This T cell receptor beta chain was observed in a study of cytomegalovirus exposure and HLA in healthy donors. For the study at large: The study placed 70% to 85% of its roughly 430 genotyped donors in the Caucasian-associated ancestry cluster.

A multiplex PCR was run with 60 Vbeta primers and 13 Jbeta primers. Produced via immunoSEQ multiplex PCR; TCRdb's table is partial and in-frame only. The sample has roughly 150,000 clones, 72% seen once. The TCR sequence derives from a man in his forties or fifties in good health and CMV-seronegative. The material sequenced was PBMCs.

CDR3 DNA sequence: TGCGCCAGCAGCCCCGGAGGGGACGGCTACACCTTC. This sequence encodes CASSPGGDGYTF. The chain carries TRBV5-1 and TRBJ1-2, with D perhaps matching TRBD1 (5 bases). Trimming pared 4 bases from V and 8 bases from J, leaving 12 bases between. Germline CDR1 reads SGHRS; CDR2 reads YFSETQ. The CDR3 loop spans 12 amino acids.